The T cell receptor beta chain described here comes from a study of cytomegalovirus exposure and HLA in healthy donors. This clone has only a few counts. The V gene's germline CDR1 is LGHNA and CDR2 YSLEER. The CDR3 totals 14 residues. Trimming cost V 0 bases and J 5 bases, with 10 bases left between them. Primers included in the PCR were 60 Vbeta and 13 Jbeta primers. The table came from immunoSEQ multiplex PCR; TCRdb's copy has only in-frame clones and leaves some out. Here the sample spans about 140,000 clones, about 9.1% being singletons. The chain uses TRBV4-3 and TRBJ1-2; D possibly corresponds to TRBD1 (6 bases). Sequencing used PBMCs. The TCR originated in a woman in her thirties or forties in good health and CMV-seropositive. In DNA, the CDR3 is TGCGCCAGCAGCCAAGATCGGACAGCTTATGGCTACACCTTC. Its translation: CASSQDRTAYGYTF.